Listed below are T cell receptor beta chains from one sample, sequenced in a study of T cell repertoires in cytomegalovirus infection. TCRdb called the reads again in MiXCR, with one record for every CDR3 protein. The sample shows about 770,000 distinct CDR3 sequences, 25% to 30% of them seen only once. These TCRs' antigens remain unknown. The sample here was cultured CD8+ T cells from PBMCs, taken from culture after CMV antigen stimulation. The receptors shown here come from a human donor in good health (CMV status not recorded). Some clones in this sample may be carry-over from other donors' samples. Both conserved end residues are part of each CDR3. Fields, in order: D gene, J gene, V gene, clone size, CDR3 DNA, CDR3 protein. A D gene is named only where the DNA matches it firmly. Size values are once, few and many counts, or a class for expanded clones, and some rows have none.

TRBD1 | TRBJ1-1 | TRBV24-1 | . | TGTGCCACCAGCTCGACAGGGGGTATGAACACTGAAGCTTTCTTT | CATSSTGGMNTEAFF
. | TRBJ1-2 | TRBV27 | few | TGTGCCAGCAGTTTATCAGGGGCTTCGCTCTATGGCTACACCTTC | CASSLSGASLYGYTF
TRBD2 | TRBJ2-1 | TRBV7-2 | many | TGTGCCAGCAGCCCGGGACTAGGAATCTACAATGAGCAGTTCTTC | CASSPGLGIYNEQFF
. | TRBJ1-1 | TRBV27 | many | TGTGCCAGCAGCGGGAGCACTGAAGCTTTCTTT | CASSGSTEAFF
. | TRBJ2-2 | TRBV6-2/TRBV6-3 | . | TGTGCCAGCAGTTCCAACGGGGAGCTGTTTTTT | CASSSNGELFF
. | TRBJ2-7 | TRBV11-2 | few | TGTGCCAGCAGCTTATCCCAGGTCTACGAGCAGTACTTC | CASSLSQVYEQYF
. | TRBJ2-1 | TRBV19 | . | TGTGCCAGTAGTATAACGACCTACAATGAGCAGTTCTTC | CASSITTYNEQFF
. | TRBJ1-1 | TRBV7-9 | few | TGTGCCAGCAGCTTAAGTCTGGCTGAAGCTTTCTTT | CASSLSLAEAFF
. | TRBJ2-7 | TRBV4-1 | few | TGCGCCAGCAGCCAAGACAATAACGAGCAGTACTTC | CASSQDNNEQYF
TRBD1 | TRBJ1-2 | TRBV6-6 | few | TGTGCCAGCAATACAGGGGCCCCTAACTATGGCTACACCTTC | CASNTGAPNYGYTF
TRBD1 | TRBJ1-5 | TRBV29-1 | . | TGCAGCGCCGCTCTGGGGGACAGGGGGGGGCCCCAGCATTTT | CSAALGDRGGPQHF
. | TRBJ1-3 | TRBV7-8 | few | TGTGCCAGCAGCTCCAAGGGGAACTGGGCTGGAAACACCATATATTTT | CASSSKGNWAGNTIYF
TRBD1 | TRBJ2-4 | TRBV27 | . | TGTGCCAGCAGTTGGGGACAGGGGGCCAAAAACATTCAGTACTTC | CASSWGQGAKNIQYF
. | TRBJ2-1 | TRBV20-1 | . | TGCAGTGCTAGAGGTCAGACCCTCTACAATGAGCAGTTCTTC | CSARGQTLYNEQFF
. | TRBJ1-1 | TRBV29-1 | . | TGCAGCGTTGGAGGGGGTGAAGCTTTCTTT | CSVGGGEAFF
. | TRBJ1-2 | TRBV7-9 | . | TGTGCCAGCTCCCGCGGGGGCGCGGGTTATGGCTACACCTTC | CASSRGGAGYGYTF
TRBD1 | TRBJ1-2 | TRBV19 | few | TGTGCCAGTATTCCTGACAGGGGGAATGGCTACACCTTC | CASIPDRGNGYTF
. | TRBJ1-1 | TRBV19 | few | TGTGCCAGTAGTATTTTGAACACATACACTGAAGCTTTCTTT | CASSILNTYTEAFF
. | TRBJ1-2 | TRBV5-1 | . | TGCGCCAGCAGCGCGGACCGGACGATCGATGGCTACACCTTC | CASSADRTIDGYTF
TRBD1 | TRBJ1-5 | TRBV5-1 | once | TGCGCCAGCAGCTTGGGGGGACAGAACCCTGCTGAGCCCCAGCATTTT | CASSLGGQNPAEPQHF
TRBD1 | TRBJ1-5 | TRBV19 | few | TGTGCGGGGTCGACAGGGGTCAATCAGCCCCAGCATTTT | CAGSTGVNQPQHF
. | TRBJ1-5 | TRBV19 | few | TGTGCCAGTAGTATAGATAAGAATAGCAATCAGCCCCAGCATTTT | CASSIDKNSNQPQHF
. | TRBJ2-7 | TRBV7-6 | . | TGTGCCAGCAGCCAAGGGACCCTTGGGTTCGAGCAGTACTTC | CASSQGTLGFEQYF
. | TRBJ2-3 | TRBV7-9 | . | TGTGCCAGCAGCTTAGGAGATGGTCAGTATTTT | CASSLGDGQYF
. | TRBJ1-3 | TRBV9 | . | TGTGCCAGCAGCGGGCAGGGAAACACCATATATTTT | CASSGQGNTIYF
. | TRBJ1-1 | TRBV20-1 | few | TGCAGTGCCCCTCTTCGGTTCCCTGAAGCTTTCTTT | CSAPLRFPEAFF
. | TRBJ1-1 | TRBV29-1 | . | TGCAGCGCCCCGAGCGAGTCTGAAGCTTTCTTT | CSAPSESEAFF
TRBD1 | TRBJ1-3 | TRBV28 | few | TGTGCCAGCAGCCGACAGGGGGCTGGAAACACCATATATTTT | CASSRQGAGNTIYF
TRBD1 | TRBJ2-4 | TRBV6-2/TRBV6-3 | . | TGTGCCAGCAGTTACCCGATGGGACAGGGCATTCAGTACTTC | CASSYPMGQGIQYF
. | TRBJ1-2 | TRBV20-1 | many | TGCAGTGCACGGGGGGCGGGAGACTATGGCTACACCTTC | CSARGAGDYGYTF
. | TRBJ1-1 | TRBV5-5 | few | TGTGCCAGCAGCTCGTGGACAGAGGGAACTGAAGCTTTCTTT | CASSSWTEGTEAFF
TRBD1 | TRBJ1-6 | TRBV20-1 | many | TGCAGTGCTAGTGCCGGGACAGTAAAAAATTCACCCCTCCACTTT | CSASAGTVKNSPLHF
TRBD2 | TRBJ2-7 | TRBV3-1 | . | TGTGCCAGCAGCCAAGTCAGGGCAGCGGGGGGATCCTACGAGCAGTACTTC | CASSQVRAAGGSYEQYF
TRBD1 | TRBJ1-3 | TRBV6-6 | few | TGTGCCAGCAGTGACAACGGACAGGGCTTTTCTGGAAACACCATATATTTT | CASSDNGQGFSGNTIYF
. | TRBJ1-2 | TRBV27 | few | TGTGCCAGCAGTCCTAATTCGCAGGGCTTCCCTACAAAGGGAGCCTACTATGGCTACACCTTC | CASSPNSQGFPTKGAYYGYTF
. | TRBJ2-3 | TRBV10-2 | . | TGCGCCAGCAGTGGGGGTACGGCAGATACGCAGTATTTT | CASSGGTADTQYF
TRBD1 | TRBJ1-3 | TRBV7-6 | many | TGTGCCAGCAGCTTAGTCGTTGACAGGGAACCTGGAAACACCATATATTTT | CASSLVVDREPGNTIYF
TRBD1 | TRBJ2-4 | TRBV20-1 | . | TGCAGTGCTACAGGGACAGGGAAAAACATTCAGTACTTC | CSATGTGKNIQYF
. | TRBJ2-7 | TRBV29-1 | once | TGCAGCGCTCAGCTACAGGGCTCCTACGAGCAGTACTTC | CSAQLQGSYEQYF
TRBD2 | TRBJ2-5 | TRBV4-3 | . | TGCGCCAGCAGCCTATCTTGGGGCGGGGGGGCCGGGGAGACCCAGTACTTC | CASSLSWGGGAGETQYF
. | TRBJ1-2 | TRBV6-5 | few | TGTGCCAGCAGTTACTCGAGACAGCTTAACTATGGCTACACCTTC | CASSYSRQLNYGYTF
. | TRBJ2-6 | TRBV27 | . | TGTGCCAGCAAATCTCCACAGGTCACATCCTCGATAGGTGCCAACGTCCTGACTTTC | CASKSPQVTSSIGANVLTF
TRBD1 | TRBJ2-2 | TRBV7-6 | . | TGTGCCAGCAGCCGAACAGGGGCCGAGGGCACCGGGGAGCTGTTTTTT | CASSRTGAEGTGELFF
. | TRBJ1-2 | TRBV7-9 | . | TGTGCCAGCTCCCTTGGGGGGCCGGGAAGGGAGGACTATGGCTACACCTTC | CASSLGGPGREDYGYTF
. | TRBJ1-1 | TRBV2 | . | TGTGCCAGCAGGCCTCCGGAGGATAGTTTTGTGAACACTGAAGCTTTCTTT | CASRPPEDSFVNTEAFF
. | TRBJ2-2 | TRBV2 | . | TGTGCCAGCACAGGGGAAAACACCGGGGAGCTGTTTTTT | CASTGENTGELFF